This T cell receptor (beta chain) was sequenced during a study of early T cells in non-severe SARS-CoV-2 infection. The length of the CDR3 is 14 residues. Trimming took off 4 bases at V and 5 bases at J, with 15 bases between the two ends. Germline loops: CDR1 SGDLS, CDR2 YYNGEE. This clonotype has at least ten counts. MiXCR, run by TCRdb on the 5' RACE reads, gives a single entry per CDR3 protein. The sample records about 60,000 distinct CDR3 sequences, 5.6% being singletons. The clonotype originates from an adult who was a healthcare worker with PCR-confirmed SARS-CoV-2 infection or an uninfected control (not recorded which). The chain is built from TRBV9 and TRBJ2-5, with D possibly TRBD2 on 7 matching bases. Sequencing was performed on whole blood. CDR3: CASSLGGQEETQYF. In DNA form, the CDR3 reads TGTGCCAGCAGCCTCGGGGGGCAGGAGGAGACCCAGTACTTC. The complete variable domain, with remaining parts taken from reference TRBV9 and TRBJ2-5, reads DSGVTQTPKHLITATGQRVTLRCSPRSGDLSVYWYQQSLDQGLQFLIQYYNGEERAKGNILERFSAQQFPDLHSELNLSSLELGDSALYFCASSLGGQEETQYFGPGTRLLVL.